A single sample is the source of the 9 T cell receptor beta chains below, sequenced in a study of cytomegalovirus exposure and HLA in healthy donors. Using immunoSEQ multiplex PCR, the repertoire was profiled, and TCRdb retains in-frame clones only, with some absent. The sample has more than 200,000 clones, about 90% seen once; the top ten hold under 4%. The specimen was PBMCs. The receptors originated from a woman in her 30s in good health and CMV-seronegative.

A remark on this clone: The same CDR3 is also encoded by other DNA sequences in this sample. The V gene is TRBV5-1, the J gene TRBJ2-2; 7 bases align to TRBD1. CDR1 and CDR2 from the germline V gene are SGHRS and YFSETQ. The CDR3 extends over 12 amino acids. V dropped 6 bases and J dropped 5; count of bases not matched to a gene: 1. CDR3 sequence (DNA): TGCGCCAGCACACAGGGGACCGGGGAGCTGTTTTTT. The encoded protein is CASTQGTGELFF. Combining the CDR3 with reference TRBV5-1 and TRBJ2-2 gives the whole variable domain KAGVTQTPRYLIKTRGQQVTLSCSPISGHRSVSWYQQTPGQGLQFLFEYFSETQRNKGNFPGRFSGRQFSNSRSEMNVSTLELGDSALYLCASTQGTGELFFGEGSRLTVL.

The chain couples TRBV7-9 to TRBJ2-7, with D perhaps TRBD1 or TRBD2 (5 bases each). CDR3 length: 13 residues. CDR1 is SEHNR, CDR2 FQNEAQ, per germline (reference sequence). V was shortened by 5 bases and J by 0 bases, with 8 bases between the two germline ends. The CDR3 region is CASSTGLSYEQYF. The CDR3, as DNA: TGTGCCAGCAGCACAGGACTCTCCTACGAGCAGTACTTC. The entire variable domain, with the rest obtained from reference TRBV7-9 and TRBJ2-7, is as follows: DTGVSQNPRHKITKRGQNVTFRCDPISEHNRLYWYRQTLGQGPEFLTYFQNEAQLEKSRLLSDRFSAERPKGSFSTLEIQRTEQGDSAMYLCASSTGLSYEQYFGPGTRLTVT.

V and J are TRBV27 and TRBJ2-3; TRBD1 matches at 8 bases. V lost 8 bases to trimming and J lost 3 bases; unmatched junction nucleotides: 10. The germline V gene encodes CDR1 MNHEY and CDR2 SMNVEV (reference sequence). There are 15 residues in the CDR3. CDR3 amino acids: CASGTRQGRTDTQYF. The CDR3 coding sequence is TGTGCCAGCGGTACAAGACAGGGGCGGACAGATACGCAGTATTTT.

This chain joins TRBV13 and TRBJ1-1, with D uncertain. CDR3 length equals 13 residues. Germline loops: CDR1 PRHDT, CDR2 FYEKMQ (reference sequence). V lost 5 bases and J lost 3, with 10 bases in between. The CDR3 nucleotides are TGTGCCAGCAGCCCAGCCACGGACACTGAAGCTTTCTTT. This sequence encodes CASSPATDTEAFF.

This chain connects TRBV2 to TRBJ2-1; either TRBD1 or TRBD2 may supply D (5 bases each). The CDR3 contains 15 residues. Germline loops: CDR1 SNHLY, CDR2 FYNNEI. The germline V and J ends were trimmed by 3 bases and 0 bases, with 9 bases remaining between them. The DNA for the CDR3 is TGTGCCAGCAGTGAGGGACCGAGCTCCTACAATGAGCAGTTCTTC. Residues: CASSEGPSSYNEQFF.

The rearrangement joins TRBV9 to TRBJ2-7, with TRBD2 matching 7 bases. The CDR3 has 13 amino acids. The V gene's germline CDR1 is SGDLS and CDR2 YYNGEE. V shed 3 bases, J shed 5 bases, and the junction held 5 bases outside the gene matches. CDR3 region: CASSDASGHEQYF. As DNA, the CDR3 is TGTGCCAGCAGCGATGCTAGCGGCCACGAGCAGTACTTC.

J is TRBJ2-1 and V is TRBV4-2, with D possibly being TRBD1 or TRBD2 (6 bases each). This CDR3 has 13 amino acids. Germline V gene lookup returns CDR1 LGHNA and CDR2 YNFKEQ. V was shortened by 5 bases and J by 6 bases, with 11 bases between the two germline ends. The DNA of the CDR3 is TGTGCCAGCAGCTGGAGGGGGGCCAATGAGCAGTTCTTC. Residues: CASSWRGANEQFF.

This clone was seen only once. This sample also contains other DNA sequences that code for the same CDR3. The chain joins TRBV19 to TRBJ2-1, with 7 positions matching TRBD2. The CDR3 extends over 13 amino acids. CDR1 LNHDA and CDR2 SQIVND come from the germline V gene (reference sequence). With 8 bases clipped from V and 0 bases from J, the junction kept 1 base outside the gene matches. The CDR3 protein is CASRGSSYNEQFF. In DNA form, the CDR3 reads TGTGCCAGTCGCGGGAGCTCCTACAATGAGCAGTTCTTC.

The chain employs TRBV10-2 and TRBJ1-5; maybe TRBD1 (6 bases). Trimming stripped 0 bases from V and 7 bases from J, with 13 bases between. Germline values: CDR1 WSHSY, CDR2 SAAADI. This CDR3 region has 15 residues. The CDR3 sequence: CASSESGGLRQPQHF. Here the CDR3 DNA reads TGCGCCAGCAGTGAGTCAGGGGGTCTGAGGCAGCCCCAGCATTTT.